The 16 T cell receptor beta chains presented below share a single source sample, sequenced in a study of glioma-infiltrating T cells after dendritic cell vaccination. Sequenced by immunoSEQ multiplex PCR; TCRdb stores in-frame clones only, minus some. The table records approximately 82,000 clones, 85% to 90% of them present only once. Sequenced here: blood, sampled before dendritic cell vaccination. Receptor source: a human donor with glioblastoma.

The chain is built from TRBV6-1 and TRBJ2-1; TRBD1 agrees at 7 bases. Germline CDR1 is MNHNS and CDR2 is SASEGT. V shed 6 bases, J shed 6 bases, and the junction held 8 bases outside the gene matches. The CDR3 contains 14 residues. The CDR3 DNA sequence: TGTGCCAGCAGGACGCTCCGGGACAGCAATGAGCAGTTCTTC. Translation gives CASRTLRDSNEQFF.

In its sample, this clone was seen a few times. The chain has TRBV11-3 and TRBJ2-7; 9 bases map to TRBD2. V trimming: 5 bases; J trimming: 6 bases; junction bases outside the gene matches: 5. The CDR3 covers 13 residues. Germline values: CDR1 SGHNT, CDR2 YENEEA. CDR3 coding DNA: TGTGCCAGCAGCCTGGGCGGGAGGGGCGAGCAGTACTTC. Encoded protein: CASSLGGRGEQYF.

The chain uses TRBV6-6 and TRBJ1-2, with no clear D. The germline V and J ends were trimmed by 4 bases and 2 bases, with 8 bases remaining between them. CDR1 is MNHNY, CDR2 SVGAGI, per germline (reference sequence). The CDR3 sequence is 13 residues long. The CDR3 protein is CASSLTGNYGYTF. The DNA of the CDR3 is TGTGCCAGCAGTTTGACTGGGAACTATGGCTACACCTTC.

The chain links TRBV5-1 to TRBJ2-7, with TRBD1 identical over 9 bases. The CDR3 is made up of 16 amino acids. Unmatched junction bases numbered 9, after V lost 5 bases and J lost 0 bases. The germline V gene has CDR1 SGHRS and CDR2 YFSETQ. CDR3 bases: TGCGCCAGCAGGCGTTCCGGGACAGGGAGCTCCTACGAGCAGTACTTC. Residues: CASRRSGTGSSYEQYF.

V usage is TRBV5-6 and J usage is TRBJ2-5; unclear D gene. Between the trimmed V and J ends, which lost 4 bases and 4 bases, there was a span of 14 bases. Germline lookup yields CDR1 SGHDT and CDR2 YYEEEE. This CDR3 contains 14 residues. The CDR3 DNA is TGTGCCAGCAGCCCTAGGCCCTCGGGAGAGACCCAGTACTTC. Translated: CASSPRPSGETQYF. The variable domain in full, completed from reference TRBV5-6 and TRBJ2-5, reads DAGVTQSPTHLIKTRGQQVTLRCSPKSGHDTVSWYQQALGQGPQFIFQYYEEEERQRGNFPDRFSGHQFPNYSSELNVNALLLGDSALYLCASSPRPSGETQYFGPGTRLLVL.

This chain links TRBV6-5 with TRBJ2-3; D is perhaps TRBD1 (6 bases). CDR3 size: 14 residues. The germline CDR1 and CDR2 sequences are MNHEY and SVGAGI. V lost 5 bases and J lost 3, with 12 bases in between. CDR3 coding DNA: TGTGCCAGCAGTCGCACAGGGTTGACAGATACGCAGTATTTT. Translated, it gives CASSRTGLTDTQYF.

J is TRBJ1-4 and V is TRBV10-3; the D is unclear. The CDR3 runs 13 residues. The V and J ends lost 2 bases and 5 bases respectively, with 6 bases between them. Germline V gene sequence: CDR1 ENHRY, CDR2 SYGVKD. The CDR3 loop reads CAISEPENEKLFF. In DNA, the CDR3 is TGTGCCATCAGTGAGCCGGAGAATGAAAAACTGTTTTTT.

The chain joins TRBV9 to TRBJ2-5, with 7 positions matching TRBD2. The germline V gene has CDR1 SGDLS and CDR2 YYNGEE. J gave up 2 bases and V 6 bases, and 7 bases lay outside the gene matches. There are 14 residues in the CDR3. CDR3 in DNA: TGTGCCAGCACCGCGCGGGACTATCAAGAGACCCAGTACTTC. Protein sequence: CASTARDYQETQYF. Full variable domain (outside the CDR3, taken from reference TRBV9 and TRBJ2-5): DSGVTQTPKHLITATGQRVTLRCSPRSGDLSVYWYQQSLDQGLQFLIQYYNGEERAKGNILERFSAQQFPDLHSELNLSSLELGDSALYFCASTARDYQETQYFGPGTRLLVL.

The gene calls are TRBV27 and TRBJ1-2, with TRBD1 matching over 7 bases. The CDR3 has 12 residues. Germline lookup yields CDR1 MNHEY and CDR2 SMNVEV (reference sequence). Trimming took 8 bases from V and 4 from J; bases not matched to a gene: 4. CDR3 sequence reads: CASSQGGYGYTF. The CDR3 bases are TGTGCCAGCTCCCAGGGGGGCTATGGCTACACCTTC.

The genes are TRBV9 and TRBJ2-1, with a tentative D call TRBD2 (6 bases). Looked up from germline, CDR1 is SGDLS and CDR2 is YYNGEE. V lost 0 bases and J lost 4, with 11 bases in between. This CDR3 has 15 amino acids. CDR3 sequence: CASSVDAGMYNEQFF. CDR3 DNA sequence: TGTGCCAGCAGCGTAGATGCGGGAATGTACAATGAGCAGTTCTTC.

The genes are TRBV14 and TRBJ1-2; 7 nucleotides line up with TRBD1. The junction had 5 bases not matched to a gene; V was cut back by 4 bases and J by 3 bases. In germline, CDR1 is SGHDN, CDR2 FVKESK. The CDR3 is made up of 14 amino acids. CDR3 DNA sequence: TGTGCCAGCAGCCGAGGGGGCGGATACTATGGCTACACCTTC. It translates to CASSRGGGYYGYTF.

The CDR3 here is CAILQGAGNEQFF. CDR3 bases: TGTGCCATACTACAGGGGGCGGGAAATGAGCAGTTCTTC. This sequence joins TRBV11-3 and TRBJ2-1, with 9 bases that match TRBD1. The CDR3 length is 13 residues. Germline trimming cut 10 bases from V and 7 bases from J; bases unmatched to any gene: 8. CDR1 is SGHNT, CDR2 YENEEA, per germline.

The chain couples TRBV6-4 to TRBJ1-1; 7 nucleotides agree with TRBD1. The CDR3 loop spans 15 amino acids. Germline lookup yields CDR1 MRHNA and CDR2 SNTAGT. The junction had 4 bases not matched to a gene; V was cut back by 2 bases and J by 1 base. DNA of the CDR3: TGTGCCAGCAGTGACGGTCAGGGGGAGAACACTGAAGCTTTCTTT. Protein product: CASSDGQGENTEAFF.

This clone was observed a handful of times. The chain is built from TRBV6-5 and TRBJ2-2; a weak D match, TRBD2 (6 bases). The CDR3 is 16 amino acids. The V and J ends lost 0 bases and 1 base respectively, with 9 bases between them. The germline V gene has CDR1 MNHEY and CDR2 SVGAGI. The CDR3 loop reads CASSYSTSLNTGELFF. The CDR3 DNA follows: TGTGCCAGCAGTTACTCCACTAGCCTGAACACCGGGGAGCTGTTTTTT.

This chain uses TRBV7-8 with TRBJ2-1, with D possibly TRBD2 on 7 matching bases. This CDR3 is 20 amino acids long. V lost 1 base to trimming and J lost 0 bases, with 22 bases between them. Germline CDR1 reads SGHVS; CDR2 reads FQNEAQ. CDR3 residues: CASSLGASGAGASSYNEQFF. The CDR3 DNA reads TGTGCCAGCAGCTTAGGGGCTAGCGGCGCGGGGGCCTCCTCCTACAATGAGCAGTTCTTC. Complete variable domain (other parts from reference TRBV7-8 and TRBJ2-1): GAGVSQSPRYKVAKRGQDVALRCDPISGHVSLFWYQQALGQGPEFLTYFQNEAQLDKSGLPSDRFFAERPEGSVSTLKIQRTQQEDSAVYLCASSLGASGAGASSYNEQFFGPGTRLTVL.

The gene calls are TRBV27 and TRBJ1-2, with 8 positions matching TRBD1. This CDR3 spans 14 amino acids. The V segment lost 2 bases and the J segment 4 bases; nucleotides outside the gene matches: 3. CDR1 and CDR2 (germline): MNHEY, SMNVEV (reference sequence). CDR3 residues: CASSLTGGRYGYTF. CDR3 sequence (DNA): TGTGCCAGCAGTTTAACAGGGGGACGCTATGGCTACACCTTC.